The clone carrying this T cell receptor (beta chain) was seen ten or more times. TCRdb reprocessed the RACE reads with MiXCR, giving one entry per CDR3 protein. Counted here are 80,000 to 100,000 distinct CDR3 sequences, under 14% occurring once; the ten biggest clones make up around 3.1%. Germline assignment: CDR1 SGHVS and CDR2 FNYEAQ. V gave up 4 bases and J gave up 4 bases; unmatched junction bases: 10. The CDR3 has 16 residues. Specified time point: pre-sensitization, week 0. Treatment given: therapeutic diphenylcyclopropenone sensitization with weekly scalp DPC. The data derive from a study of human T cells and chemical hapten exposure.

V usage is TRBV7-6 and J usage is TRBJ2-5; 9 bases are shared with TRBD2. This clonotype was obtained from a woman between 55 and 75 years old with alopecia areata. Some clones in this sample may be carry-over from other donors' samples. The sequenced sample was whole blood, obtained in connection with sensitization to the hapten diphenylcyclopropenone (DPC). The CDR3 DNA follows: TGTGCCAGCAGCTCCCAAGGCGGGGGGGCGGTAGAGACCCAGTACTTC. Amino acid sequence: CASSSQGGGAVETQYF.